This T cell receptor beta chain is from a study of T cells in Graves' hyperthyroidism and ophthalmopathy. Template material for amplifying TCR beta CDR3 regions consisted of RNA transcripts. When the TCR CDR3 underwent first-round RT-PCR, the HTBI primer set was used. TCRdb used MiXCR to reprocess the multiplex PCR reads, holding one entry per CDR3 protein. The data contain 700,000 or so distinct CDR3 sequences, 16% of them singletons. This clonotype was counted at least ten times. Losses at the gene ends were 6 bases for V and 3 bases for J; bases not matched to a gene: 2. Germline lookup yields CDR1 MDHEN and CDR2 SYDVKM. CDR3 size: 13 residues.

The source of this sequence is a man aged 18 to 29 with Graves' hyperthyroidism. V and J are TRBV28 and TRBJ2-5, with TRBD1 matching over 9 bases. The sequenced sample was blood. In nucleotides, the CDR3 is TGTGCCAGCAGAAGACAGGGGGAAGAGACCCAGTACTTC. It specifies CASRRQGEETQYF.